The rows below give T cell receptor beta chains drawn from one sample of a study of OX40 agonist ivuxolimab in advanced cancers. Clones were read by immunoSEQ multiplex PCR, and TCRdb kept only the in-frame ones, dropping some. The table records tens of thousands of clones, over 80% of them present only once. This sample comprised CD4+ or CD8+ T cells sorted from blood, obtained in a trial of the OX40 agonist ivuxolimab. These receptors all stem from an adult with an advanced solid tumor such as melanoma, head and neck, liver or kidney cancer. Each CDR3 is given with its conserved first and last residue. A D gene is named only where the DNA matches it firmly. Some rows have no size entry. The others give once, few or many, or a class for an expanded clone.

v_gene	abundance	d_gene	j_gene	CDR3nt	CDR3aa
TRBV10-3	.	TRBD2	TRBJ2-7	TGTGCCATCAGCGATGGACTAGCGGGGGCCTACGAGCAGTACTTC	CAISDGLAGAYEQYF
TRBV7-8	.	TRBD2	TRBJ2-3	TGTGCCAGCAACCTTAGCGGGCGCAGGGCCACAGATACGCAGTATTTT	CASNLSGRRATDTQYF
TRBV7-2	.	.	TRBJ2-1	TGTGCCAGCAGCTTAGCGGAAGCCTCCTACAATGAGCAGTTCTTC	CASSLAEASYNEQFF
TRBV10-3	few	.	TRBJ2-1	TGTGCCACCGAGCCCCAGGGTGTCTACAATGAGCAGTTCTTC	CATEPQGVYNEQFF
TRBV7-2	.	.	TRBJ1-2	TGTGCCAGCAGCTTACGTACGGAAAACTATGGCTACACCTTC	CASSLRTENYGYTF
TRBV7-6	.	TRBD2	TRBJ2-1	TGTGCCAGCAGCTTAGCGGGTGTGACTAGCGGGGGAATTTACAATGAGCAGTTCTTC	CASSLAGVTSGGIYNEQFF
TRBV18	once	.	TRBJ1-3	TGTGCCAGCTCATCACTAGGACAGACCTCTGGAAACACCATATATTTT	CASSSLGQTSGNTIYF
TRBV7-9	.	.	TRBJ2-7	TGTGCCAGCAGCATATATCAGGGAGGCGAGCAGTACTTC	CASSIYQGGEQYF
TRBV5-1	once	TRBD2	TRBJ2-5	TGCGCCAGCAGCTTGGCCACTAGCGGGGGGGCCGGGACCCAGTACTTC	CASSLATSGGAGTQYF
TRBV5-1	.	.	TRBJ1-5	TGCGCCAGCAGCTTGGATAGCAATCAGCCCCAGCATTTT	CASSLDSNQPQHF
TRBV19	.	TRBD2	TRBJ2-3	TGTGCCAGTAGCCCTAGCGGAGACCGCACAGATACGCAGTATTTT	CASSPSGDRTDTQYF
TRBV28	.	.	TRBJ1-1	TGTGCCAGCAGTGCCCCCTCCATGAACACTGAAGCTTTCTTT	CASSAPSMNTEAFF
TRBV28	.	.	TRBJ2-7	TGTGCCAGCATGCCGGGGGGCCAAACATCCCTTACCTACGAGCAGTACTTC	CASMPGGQTSLTYEQYF
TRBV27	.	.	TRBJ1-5	TGTGCCAGCCACTCAGTAGGGCGGAGGGGCAATCAGCCCCAGCATTTT	CASHSVGRRGNQPQHF
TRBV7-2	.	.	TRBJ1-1	TGTGCCAGCAGCTTAGTAGGGGCGAACACTGAAGCTTTCTTT	CASSLVGANTEAFF
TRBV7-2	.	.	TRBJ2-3	TGTGCCAGCAGCGCGCCTCTCCTCACCTCTTCGCAGTATTTT	CASSAPLLTSSQYF
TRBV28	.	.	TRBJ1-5	TGTGCCAGCCTGTCAGGACTCAATCAGCCCCAGCATTTT	CASLSGLNQPQHF
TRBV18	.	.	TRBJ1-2	TGTGCCAGCTCACCAACCCCAGGGGATAGCTATGGCTACACCTTC	CASSPTPGDSYGYTF
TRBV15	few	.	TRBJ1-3	TGTGCCACCAGCAGAGGGGGTTATGGAAACACCATATATTTT	CATSRGGYGNTIYF
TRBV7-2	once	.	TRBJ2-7	TGTGCCAGCAGCTTACCCCAGGTCGCCGAGCAGTACTTC	CASSLPQVAEQYF
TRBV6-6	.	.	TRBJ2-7	TGTGCCAGCAGTCCTGCAGGGGAGTCGTCCTACGAGCAGTACTTC	CASSPAGESSYEQYF
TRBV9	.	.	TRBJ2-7	TGTGCCAGCAGCCCAGGGGGGGACAGCTACGAGCAGTACTTC	CASSPGGDSYEQYF
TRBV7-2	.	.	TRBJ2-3	TGTGCCAGCAGCCTTCTTAGCACAGATACGCAGTATTTT	CASSLLSTDTQYF
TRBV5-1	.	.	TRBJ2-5	TGCGCCAGCGATCAGCGGCAGAATAATTTCCAAGAGACCCAGTACTTC	CASDQRQNNFQETQYF
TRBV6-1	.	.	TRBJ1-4	TGTGCCAGCATCCGAACGGGACCAGGCGTTGAAAAACTGTTTTTT	CASIRTGPGVEKLFF
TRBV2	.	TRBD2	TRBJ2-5	TGTGCCGCGAAGCGGGGGGGCCAAGAGACCCAGTACTTC	CAAKRGGQETQYF
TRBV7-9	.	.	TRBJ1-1	TGTGCCAGCACCCTTGGACAACTGAACACTGAAGCTTTCTTT	CASTLGQLNTEAFF
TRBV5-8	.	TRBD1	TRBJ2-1	TGTGCCAGCAGCTTATTTGGACAGGGCGTGCAGTTCTTC	CASSLFGQGVQFF
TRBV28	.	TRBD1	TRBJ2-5	TGTGCCAGCCTGGACAGGGGATGGGAGACCCAGTACTTC	CASLDRGWETQYF
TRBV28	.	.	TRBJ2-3	TGTGCCAGCAGTTCCTCGGACAGCACAGATACGCAGTATTTT	CASSSSDSTDTQYF
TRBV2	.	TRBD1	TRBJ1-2	TGTGCCAGCAGTGAAGGGTCGACAGGGAGGTCCTATGGCTACACCTTC	CASSEGSTGRSYGYTF
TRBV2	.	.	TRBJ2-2	TGTGCCAGCGCCGCCGGGACACTTGTGAACACCGGGGAGCTGTTTTTT	CASAAGTLVNTGELFF
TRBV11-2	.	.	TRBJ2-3	TGTGCCAGCAGCTTACGGGGCAGTTTAAACATTCGGCAGTATTTT	CASSLRGSLNIRQYF